What follows is one TCR beta chain and its context. After extraction with the RNeasy kit, 0.5 to 1 ug of the RNA was reverse transcribed using random hexamers. TCRdb processed the immunoSEQ multiplex PCR reads anew with MiXCR; each CDR3 protein has one entry. The sample includes 150,000 to 200,000 distinct CDR3 sequences, 93% seen only once; the top ten take more than 0.11%. The record originates from a study of CD8 T cells in Susac syndrome. The germline V and J ends were trimmed by 4 bases and 10 bases, with 19 bases remaining between them. Germline values: CDR1 SEHNR, CDR2 FQNEAQ (reference sequence). The CDR3 sequence is 15 residues long.

This TCR was recovered from a human donor in good health. The V call is TRBV7-9, the J call TRBJ1-4, with D possibly being TRBD1 (5 bases). Sample: CD4+ T cells from PBMCs. The CDR3 DNA reads as TGTGCCAGCAGCTCCTATTACCCAGGGTCAGGAAAACTGTTTTTT. Translation gives CASSSYYPGSGKLFF.